This entry lists 32 T cell receptor beta chains sequenced from one sample in a study of blood T cell repertoires in COVID-19. Repertoires were generated with immunoSEQ multiplex PCR, while TCRdb's copy carries only in-frame clones and drops some. The sample holds about 200,000 clones; under 90% are singletons and the top ten take about 6.3%. Sequenced input: peripheral blood. Receptors were obtained from a man aged 60-69 years who had recovered from COVID-19.

The rearrangement joins TRBV27 to TRBJ2-3; D is possibly TRBD2 (6 bases). V lost 4 bases, J lost 3 bases, and 17 bases lay in between. From germline, CDR1 is MNHEY and CDR2 SMNVEV (reference sequence). This CDR3 is built from 16 residues. Written as DNA, the CDR3 is TGTGCCAGCAGTTCCGGGTGGGACTTCTTTACAGATACGCAGTATTTT. It translates to CASSSGWDFFTDTQYF.

The V and J genes are TRBV19 and TRBJ2-3; D call uncertain. V lost 1 base and J lost 2, with 7 bases in between. The CDR3 loop spans 14 amino acids. Germline-derived CDR1 and CDR2 are LNHDA and SQIVND (reference sequence). CDR3 region: CASSIAQNTDTQYF. In DNA, the CDR3 is TGTGCCAGTAGTATAGCGCAGAACACAGATACGCAGTATTTT.

V usage is TRBV21-1 and J usage is TRBJ2-1; the listed D gene, TRBD2, was not tested against the DNA. TRBV21-1 is noted as a pseudogene. This CDR3 spans 18 amino acids. The DNA for the CDR3 is TGTGCCAGCCCCGATCGAGGAAGGGGGACTAGCGGTAACAATGAGCAGTTCTTC. Protein product: CASPDRGRGTSGNNEQFF.

The J gene is TRBJ1-1, the V gene TRBV11-2; TRBD1 agrees at 9 bases. The length of the CDR3 is 15 residues. Germline loops: CDR1 SGHAT, CDR2 FQNNGV. Losses at the gene ends were 5 bases for V and 5 bases for J; bases not matched to a gene: 9. CDR3 DNA sequence: TGTGCCAGCAGCCCGAGGGGGACAGGGAATACTGAAGCTTTCTTT. The encoded protein is CASSPRGTGNTEAFF.

This chain links TRBV18 with TRBJ2-1, with 9 bases identical to TRBD1. Per the germline V gene, CDR1 is KGHSH and CDR2 is LQKENI. The trim removed 3 bases at V and 8 bases at J, leaving 11 bases unmatched. The CDR3 has 16 amino acids. The CDR3 sequence is CASSPRQGGAGDEQFF. In DNA, the CDR3 is TGTGCCAGCTCACCCCGACAGGGGGGGGCAGGCGATGAGCAGTTCTTC.

This chain joins TRBV27 and TRBJ1-5; D remains ambiguous. V was cut by 5 bases and J by 5 bases, with 10 bases left in between. The germline gives CDR1 MNHEY, CDR2 SMNVEV (reference sequence). This CDR3 contains 13 residues. DNA for the CDR3: TGTGCCAGCAGTGCGCGGGGTTATCAGCCCCAGCATTTT. It encodes CASSARGYQPQHF.

The J gene is TRBJ2-4, the V gene TRBV5-1, with 8 bases aligning to TRBD1. CDR1 and CDR2 (germline): SGHRS, YFSETQ. The CDR3 consists of 16 residues. V trimming: 0 bases; J trimming: 5 bases; junction bases outside the gene matches: 7. The CDR3 is CASSLDWTGQENIQYF. The CDR3 DNA is TGCGCCAGCAGCTTGGATTGGACAGGGCAGGAAAACATTCAGTACTTC.

V gene TRBV4-1 combines with J gene TRBJ1-4, with D possibly matching TRBD1 (5 bases). Trimming shortened V by 0 bases and J by 5 bases, and 16 bases separated the two germline ends. The CDR3 spans 17 residues. The germline V gene has CDR1 MGHRA and CDR2 YSYEKL. The CDR3 DNA sequence: TGCGCCAGCAGCCAAGATTCCGCACGACAGAAGAATGAAAAACTGTTTTTT. This sequence encodes CASSQDSARQKNEKLFF.

The CDR3 coding sequence is TGTGCCAGCAGCCGCTCCGGGGGGTTTGAATATGGCTACACCTTC. Translating gives CASSRSGGFEYGYTF. The V gene is TRBV3-1 (or the pseudogene TRBV3-2), the J gene TRBJ1-2; tentative D call: TRBD1 (5 bases). The V gene lost 4 bases and the J gene lost 5 bases, with 17 bases spanning the gap. Germline V gives CDR1 LGHDT, CDR2 YNNKEL (reference sequence). This CDR3 region has 15 residues.

The chain links TRBV7-5 to TRBJ2-7; the D call of TRBD2 is as the table states it, not checked on the DNA. TRBV7-5 is deemed a pseudogene. The CDR3 is made up of 13 amino acids. The CDR3 DNA sequence: TGTGCCAGAAGCTTCAGACTTGTCTACGAGCAGTACTTC. This translates into CARSFRLVYEQYF.

The chain recombines TRBV7-2 with TRBJ2-1; TRBD2 agrees at 9 bases. The J segment lost 6 bases and the V segment lost 5 bases, leaving 11 bases of the junction unmatched. The germline V gene has CDR1 SGHTA and CDR2 FQGNSA. The CDR3 has 16 amino acids. CDR3 nucleotide sequence: TGTGCCAGCAGCCTCCCATTGGCGGGAGGGGGCAATGAGCAGTTCTTC. This codes for CASSLPLAGGGNEQFF. The full variable domain, with the rest looked up from reference TRBV7-2 and TRBJ2-1, is GAGVSQSPSNKVTEKGKDVELRCDPISGHTALYWYRQSLGQGLEFLIYFQGNSAPDKSGLPSDRFSAERTGGSVSTLTIQRTQQEDSAVYLCASSLPLAGGGNEQFFGPGTRLTVL.

This chain uses TRBV20-1 with TRBJ2-2; D may be TRBD2 (7 bases). V shed 3 bases and J shed 7 bases, with 15 bases lying between them. Germline lookup yields CDR1 DFQATT and CDR2 SNEGSKA (reference sequence). The CDR3 has 14 amino acids. The CDR3 DNA follows: TGCAGTGCTAGTCGAGGGGGGGAAGGCGGGGAGCTGTTTTTT. It is translated as CSASRGGEGGELFF.

CDR3 in DNA: TGTGCCAGTAGTACGTTGAGCTCCTATAATTCACCCCTCCACTTT. This gives the protein CASSTLSSYNSPLHF. The V gene is TRBV19, the J gene TRBJ1-6; no clear D. V was trimmed by 4 bases and J by 0 bases, leaving 7 bases between them. This CDR3 contains 15 residues. Germline assignment: CDR1 LNHDA and CDR2 SQIVND (reference sequence).

Relative to its sample, this clone is medium-sized (0.01 to 0.1%). The rearrangement links TRBV11-2 to TRBJ1-2; 9 bases align to TRBD1. Germline V lookup: CDR1 SGHAT, CDR2 FQNNGV. Trimming took 1 base from V and 6 from J; bases not matched to a gene: 0. The CDR3 is 13 residues long. This CDR3 is CASSLGTGDGYTF. The CDR3 nucleotides are TGTGCCAGCAGCTTAGGGACAGGGGATGGCTACACCTTC.

The chain uses TRBV7-2 and TRBJ2-7; TRBD2 is a possible D gene (5 bases). V was cut by 3 bases and J by 4 bases, with 10 bases left in between. Germline CDR1 and CDR2: SGHTA and FQGNSA. This CDR3 is built from 13 residues. CDR3 in DNA: TGTGCCAGCAGCTTGACTACCCCTTACGAGCAGTACTTC. Amino acids: CASSLTTPYEQYF. The whole variable domain, filled in from reference TRBV7-2 and TRBJ2-7, reads GAGVSQSPSNKVTEKGKDVELRCDPISGHTALYWYRQSLGQGLEFLIYFQGNSAPDKSGLPSDRFSAERTGGSVSTLTIQRTQQEDSAVYLCASSLTTPYEQYFGPGTRLTVT.

The rearrangement uses TRBV5-4 and TRBJ1-2; maybe TRBD1 (6 bases). Trimming pared 5 bases from V and 6 bases from J, leaving 20 bases between. This CDR3 has 15 amino acids. Germline V gene lookup returns CDR1 SGHNT and CDR2 YYREEE (reference sequence). The CDR3 reads CASRFGGGQSHGYTF. The CDR3 nucleotides read TGTGCCAGCAGGTTTGGAGGAGGACAGTCTCATGGCTACACCTTC. The whole variable domain, remainder taken from reference TRBV5-4 and TRBJ1-2, is ETGVTQSPTHLIKTRGQQVTLRCSSQSGHNTVSWYQQALGQGPQFIFQYYREEENGRGNFPPRFSGLQFPNYSSELNVNALELDDSALYLCASRFGGGQSHGYTFGSGTRLTVV.

The chain employs TRBV7-2 and TRBJ2-7; TRBD1 agrees at 7 bases. This CDR3 region has 14 residues. CDR1 and CDR2 from the germline V gene are SGHTA and FQGNSA. After removal of 5 bases from V and 1 base from J, the junction contained 5 bases not matched to a gene. CDR3 in amino acids: CASSLQGSSYEQYF. CDR3 bases: TGTGCCAGCAGCCTACAGGGGTCTTCCTACGAGCAGTACTTC.

V is TRBV7-3 and J is TRBJ2-7; no clear D gene. Between the trimmed V and J ends, which lost 1 base and 6 bases, there was a span of 10 bases. Germline CDR1 is SGHTA and CDR2 is FQGTGA. The length of the CDR3 is 13 residues. CDR3 nucleotides: TGTGCCAGCAGCTTAATAGTATCCGGCGAGCAGTACTTC. This gives the protein CASSLIVSGEQYF.

The V gene is TRBV9, the J gene TRBJ2-5; TRBD1 aligns across 7 bases. This CDR3 comprises 15 residues. Trimming removed 4 bases from V and 2 bases from J; junction bases left unmatched: 8. Germline CDR1 reads SGDLS; CDR2 reads YYNGEE. The CDR3 DNA follows: TGTGCCAGCAGCCGGGCACAGGGGCGTCAAGAGACCCAGTACTTC. Translating it yields CASSRAQGRQETQYF.

The chain joins TRBV6-2 or TRBV6-3 to TRBJ2-3; the match to TRBD2 covers 7 bases. Germline lookup yields CDR1 MNHEY and CDR2 SVGEGT. The CDR3 extends over 15 amino acids. Trimming at V came to 4 bases and at J to 1 base, leaving 5 bases not matched to a gene. In DNA form, the CDR3 reads TGTGCCAGCAGTTTGTTGCGGGAGCGCACAGATACGCAGTATTTT. Protein: CASSLLRERTDTQYF.

The chain recombines TRBV2 with TRBJ1-4; 7 bases are a match to TRBD1. Germline values: CDR1 SNHLY, CDR2 FYNNEI. This CDR3 has 16 residues. With V trimmed by 6 bases and J by 3 bases, 10 bases remained unmatched. The CDR3 loop is CASSSRRGQSNEKLFF. The CDR3 nucleotides are TGTGCCAGCAGCTCTAGGCGGGGACAGTCTAATGAAAAACTGTTTTTT.

This chain joins TRBV27 and TRBJ1-6, with 7 nucleotides matching TRBD1. Germline CDR1 is MNHEY and CDR2 is SMNVEV (reference sequence). Trimming cost V 6 bases and J 4 bases; bases outside gene matches: 9. This CDR3 is 16 amino acids long. The CDR3 loop is CASRITGARYNSPLHF. The CDR3 DNA reads TGTGCCAGCAGGATTACAGGGGCGCGATATAATTCACCCCTCCACTTT.

The sample holds one count of this clone. The chain joins TRBV5-1 to TRBJ2-7; D perhaps matches TRBD2 (6 bases). CDR3 length equals 14 residues. Trimming shortened V by 2 bases and J by 0 bases, and 9 bases separated the two germline ends. CDR1 and CDR2 from the germline V gene are SGHRS and YFSETQ. The CDR3 sequence: CASSFERASYEQYF. The CDR3 nucleotides are TGCGCCAGCAGCTTCGAGCGGGCCTCCTACGAGCAGTACTTC.

This clone was seen a single time. The chain carries TRBV18 and TRBJ2-2; the match to TRBD1 covers 7 bases. Trimming at V came to 0 bases and at J to 4 bases, leaving 5 bases not matched to a gene. CDR1 and CDR2 (germline): KGHSH, LQKENI. This CDR3 is 16 amino acids long. CDR3: CASSPPWQGVTGELFF. The DNA for the CDR3 is TGTGCCAGCTCACCACCGTGGCAGGGGGTCACCGGGGAGCTGTTTTTT.

This clone was detected only a few times. This rearrangement joins TRBV7-2 to TRBJ2-5, with a weak D call TRBD1 (6 bases). CDR1 is SGHTA, CDR2 FQGNSA, per germline. This CDR3 contains 14 residues. Between the trimmed V and J ends, which lost 5 bases and 5 bases, there was a span of 15 bases. CDR3 loop: CASSQRSGAETQYF. The CDR3 DNA sequence: TGTGCCAGCAGCCAACGGTCAGGGGCGGAGACCCAGTACTTC. The full variable domain, in which reference TRBV7-2 and TRBJ2-5 provide the parts outside the CDR3, is GAGVSQSPSNKVTEKGKDVELRCDPISGHTALYWYRQSLGQGLEFLIYFQGNSAPDKSGLPSDRFSAERTGGSVSTLTIQRTQQEDSAVYLCASSQRSGAETQYFGPGTRLLVL.

The table lists this clone with a count of one. This chain connects TRBV18 to TRBJ2-7, with 7 nucleotides matching TRBD1. CDR1 is KGHSH and CDR2 is LQKENI in the germline V gene. Losses at the gene ends were 4 bases for V and 6 bases for J; bases not matched to a gene: 9. The CDR3 contains 14 residues. CDR3 sequence (DNA): TGTGCCAGCTCACAACAGGGGAGTGGTGGCGAGCAGTACTTC. Translation gives CASSQQGSGGEQYF.

The chain couples TRBV5-6 to TRBJ1-1; the match to TRBD1 covers 8 bases. The germline V gene encodes CDR1 SGHDT and CDR2 YYEEEE. The junction had 9 bases not matched to a gene; V was cut back by 6 bases and J by 8 bases. The length of the CDR3 is 13 residues. The CDR3 coding sequence is TGTGCCAGCACCCAAGGGACAGGAGGAGAAGCTTTCTTT. Residues: CASTQGTGGEAFF.

The genes are TRBV5-1 and TRBJ2-2, with TRBD1 matching 7 bases. This CDR3 has 19 amino acids. V trimming: 3 bases; J trimming: 8 bases; junction bases outside the gene matches: 22. Germline values: CDR1 SGHRS, CDR2 YFSETQ. As DNA, the CDR3 is TGCGCCAGCAGCTCCATCCAGGGCTCGGGACAGATGACCTTGGGGGAGCTGTTTTTT. Its translation: CASSSIQGSGQMTLGELFF.

The CDR3 DNA reads TGTGCCAGTTCTTCGGACAGATTGAACACTGAAGCTTTCTTT. This sequence encodes CASSSDRLNTEAFF. The chain has TRBV6-5 and TRBJ1-1, with D possibly matching TRBD1 (6 bases). There are 14 residues in the CDR3. Germline V gene sequence: CDR1 MNHEY, CDR2 SVGAGI. The V end lost 9 bases, the J end lost 0 bases, and 14 bases lay between the germline ends.

The rearrangement links TRBV6-5 to TRBJ1-5; TRBD1 matches at 7 bases. The CDR3 loop spans 14 amino acids. Germline assignment: CDR1 MNHEY and CDR2 SVGAGI. J gave up 0 bases and V 6 bases, and 2 bases lay outside the gene matches. The CDR3 region is CASRGTVSNQPQHF. CDR3 nucleotides: TGTGCCAGCAGGGGGACAGTTAGCAATCAGCCCCAGCATTTT.

The rearrangement links TRBV2 to TRBJ2-1; 9 nucleotides align to TRBD2. CDR3 length: 14 residues. Germline V lookup: CDR1 SNHLY, CDR2 FYNNEI. Unmatched junction bases numbered 4, after V lost 4 bases and J lost 6 bases. CDR3 nucleotides: TGTGCCAGCAGTGCGGGACTAGCCCTCAATGAGCAGTTCTTC. Translation gives CASSAGLALNEQFF.

The chain employs TRBV27 and TRBJ1-5; possible D gene TRBD1, 5 bases. This CDR3 contains 15 residues. CDR1 and CDR2 (germline): MNHEY, SMNVEV (reference sequence). V lost 2 bases and J 0 bases, leaving 8 bases between the germline ends. This chain's CDR3 is CASSLRGLSNQPQHF. DNA of the CDR3: TGTGCCAGCAGTTTAAGGGGTCTTAGCAATCAGCCCCAGCATTTT.